This is a list of T cell receptor beta chains from one sample in a study of response to subunit inactivated influenza vaccine. TCRdb reanalysed the RT-PCR reads using MiXCR and keeps one entry per CDR3 protein. The table records about 570,000 distinct CDR3 sequences, around 10% of them present only once. Separately, the same data were catalogued under a study of T cells expressing NK-cell markers.

The specimen was PBMCs from blood, collected on the day of vaccination. All receptors come from a man aged 45 to 65 who received an inactivated influenza vaccine. The CDR3 runs from the conserved cysteine through the conserved F or W. A D gene is named only where the DNA matches it firmly. The size entry is marked missing in some rows and otherwise reads once, few, many or a size class.

>TRBV6-5|14|TRBJ2-2|.|.
CASSYALNTGELFF
TGTGCCAGCAGTTACGCTCTGAACACCGGGGAGCTGTTTTTT
>TRBV15|15|TRBJ2-4|.|.
CATSVSYLAKNIQYF
TGTGCCACCAGCGTGAGTTATCTAGCCAAAAACATTCAGTACTTC
>TRBV20-1|12|TRBJ2-3|few|.
CSAIPSTDTQYF
TGCAGTGCTATTCCCAGCACAGATACGCAGTATTTT
>TRBV14|20|TRBJ2-5|few|TRBD2
CASSHSRPPLAGGLQETQYF
TGTGCCAGCAGCCATAGTCGACCCCCTCTAGCGGGGGGACTCCAAGAGACCCAGTACTTC
>TRBV7-3|13|TRBJ2-7|.|.
CASSLFSGYEQYF
TGTGCCAGCAGCTTATTCTCCGGCTACGAGCAGTACTTC
>TRBV5-1|13|TRBJ2-1|few|.
CASRGDLNNEQFF
TGCGCCAGCAGGGGGGACCTGAACAATGAGCAGTTCTTC
>TRBV6-1|14|TRBJ2-7|.|TRBD1
CASRAQGGSYEQYF
TGTGCCAGCAGAGCACAGGGGGGCTCCTACGAGCAGTACTTC
>TRBV10-3|18|TRBJ2-1|.|TRBD1
CAISASSGTGEPYNEQFF
TGTGCCATCAGTGCATCCTCCGGGACAGGGGAACCCTACAATGAGCAGTTCTTC
>TRBV12-3/TRBV12-4|14|TRBJ2-7|few|TRBD1
CASSSDRAFYEQYF
TGTGCCAGCAGTTCGGACAGGGCCTTTTACGAGCAGTACTTC
>TRBV5-1|16|TRBJ2-7|many|TRBD2
CASSPRGREIFHEQYF
TGCGCCAGCAGCCCCCGAGGGCGGGAGATTTTCCACGAGCAGTACTTC
>TRBV28|16|TRBJ2-4|many|.
CASSRRTLGAKNIQYF
TGTGCCAGCAGTCGGCGGACATTAGGAGCCAAAAACATTCAGTACTTC
>TRBV25-1|12|TRBJ2-7|.|.
CASTLHPPEQYF
TGTGCCAGCACTCTCCACCCCCCTGAGCAGTACTTC
>TRBV20-1|13|TRBJ2-1|few|.
CSAAREYYNEQFF
TGCAGTGCGGCTCGGGAGTACTACAATGAGCAGTTCTTC
>TRBV12-3/TRBV12-4|16|TRBJ2-7|.|.
CASSFEGGRIVYEQYF
TGTGCCAGCAGCTTCGAGGGTGGTAGAATTGTCTACGAGCAGTACTTC
>TRBV27|13|TRBJ2-7|few|TRBD1
CASSLIQGYEQYF
TGTGCCAGCAGTTTAATACAGGGGTACGAGCAGTACTTC
>TRBV18|15|TRBJ2-1|many|.
CASSPRGNSYNEQFF
TGTGCCAGCTCACCGAGGGGGAACTCCTACAATGAGCAGTTCTTC
>TRBV9|17|TRBJ2-1|.|.
CASSVGLASGSYNEQFF
TGTGCCAGCAGCGTAGGCCTGGCGTCGGGGTCCTACAATGAGCAGTTCTTC
>TRBV20-1|17|TRBJ2-7|.|.
CSARSGSGLRGSYEQYF
TGCAGTGCTAGGTCGGGGTCCGGCCTACGGGGCTCCTACGAGCAGTACTTC
>TRBV27|12|TRBJ1-1|few|.
CASYYRNTEAFF
TGTGCCAGCTATTACCGGAACACTGAAGCTTTCTTT
>TRBV10-3|16|TRBJ2-6|.|TRBD1
CAIRDWTGSGANVLTF
TGTGCCATCAGAGATTGGACAGGCTCTGGGGCCAACGTCCTGACTTTC
>TRBV12-3/TRBV12-4|15|TRBJ2-5|.|TRBD2
CASRDGLGPQETQYF
TGTGCCAGCAGAGATGGACTAGGACCACAAGAGACCCAGTACTTC
>TRBV3-1|15|TRBJ2-5|few|.
CASSTRRGLQETQYF
TGTGCCAGCAGCACCCGACGGGGCCTCCAAGAGACCCAGTACTTC
>TRBV20-1|15|TRBJ2-7|.|TRBD1
CSAPQVDRGSYEQYF
TGCAGTGCGCCCCAAGTCGACAGGGGGTCCTACGAGCAGTACTTC
>TRBV18|18|TRBJ2-3|.|TRBD2
CASSGFGTILSNGDTQYF
TGTGCCAGCTCGGGCTTTGGGACTATACTTTCAAATGGGGATACGCAGTATTTT
>TRBV28|14|TRBJ2-3|.|TRBD1
CASNGQGPGDTQYF
TGTGCCAGTAACGGACAGGGCCCAGGAGATACGCAGTATTTT
>TRBV6-1|14|TRBJ1-2|few|.
CASSSRESSLAYTF
TGTGCCAGCAGCTCCAGGGAGTCCTCCCTGGCCTACACCTTC
>TRBV7-9|14|TRBJ2-2|.|.
CASSQTGRVGELFF
TGTGCCAGCAGCCAAACAGGAAGGGTCGGGGAGCTGTTTTTT
>TRBV28|10|TRBJ2-7|many|.
CASGFLEQYF
TGTGCCAGCGGCTTTTTAGAGCAGTACTTC
>TRBV4-1|19|TRBJ1-6|few|TRBD1
CASSQAGTGGFGYNSPLHF
TGCGCCAGCAGCCAGGCCGGGACAGGGGGCTTTGGGTATAATTCACCCCTCCACTTT
>TRBV28|12|TRBJ2-3|few|.
CASFSYTDTQYF
TGTGCCAGCTTTTCGTACACAGATACGCAGTATTTT
>TRBV4-2|15|TRBJ2-7|many|TRBD2
CASSQGSGGAYEQYF
TGTGCCAGCAGCCAAGGAAGCGGGGGGGCCTACGAGCAGTACTTC
>TRBV4-3|16|TRBJ2-1|many|.
CASSQDDGRAYNEQFF
TGCGCCAGCAGCCAAGATGACGGGAGAGCCTACAATGAGCAGTTCTTC
>TRBV18|14|TRBJ1-1|many|.
CASSPSGAGTEAFF
TGTGCCAGCTCACCTTCCGGGGCAGGGACTGAAGCTTTCTTT
>TRBV9|17|TRBJ2-5|.|.
CASSTLSAGQGQETQYF
TGTGCCAGCAGCACCCTTTCCGCAGGGCAGGGTCAAGAGACCCAGTACTTC
>TRBV28|18|TRBJ2-2|few|TRBD2
CASSLLGLAGANTGELFF
TGTGCCAGCAGTTTATTGGGACTAGCGGGGGCCAACACCGGGGAGCTGTTTTTT
>TRBV24-1|12|TRBJ2-5|.|TRBD1
CATAGGRETQYF
TGTGCCACAGCAGGGGGTCGGGAGACCCAGTACTTC
>TRBV18|16|TRBJ2-7|few|TRBD2
CASSPPGLAGDYEQYF
TGTGCCAGCTCACCACCAGGACTAGCGGGGGACTACGAGCAGTACTTC
>TRBV29-1|12|TRBJ2-5|.|.
CSGRRQQETQYF
TGCAGCGGGCGACGACAGCAAGAGACCCAGTACTTC
>TRBV6-2/TRBV6-3|15|TRBJ2-7|many|.
CASRQLGTPSGEQYF
TGTGCCAGCAGACAACTCGGGACACCTTCGGGAGAGCAGTACTTC
>TRBV6-2/TRBV6-3|17|TRBJ2-3|few|TRBD2
CASSYPTSGGFTDTQYF
TGTGCCAGCAGTTACCCGACTAGCGGGGGGTTCACAGATACGCAGTATTTT
>TRBV5-4|14|TRBJ2-5|few|TRBD2
CASSTTSGGKTQYF
TGTGCCAGCAGCACCACTAGCGGGGGGAAGACCCAGTACTTC
>TRBV24-1|15|TRBJ2-7|.|TRBD2
CATSDRTSGIYEQYF
TGTGCCACCAGTGATCGAACTAGCGGGATCTACGAGCAGTACTTC
>TRBV29-1|21|TRBJ2-1|few|TRBD2
CSVEEPPWTSGVNRSYNEQFF
TGCAGCGTTGAAGAACCCCCATGGACTAGCGGGGTTAACCGCTCCTACAATGAGCAGTTCTTC
>TRBV15|15|TRBJ2-5|few|.
CATSRAGEYWETQYF
TGTGCCACCAGCAGAGCCGGGGAGTACTGGGAGACCCAGTACTTC
>TRBV12-3/TRBV12-4|14|TRBJ2-2|few|.
CASSLGTIPGELFF
TGTGCCAGCAGTTTAGGGACTATTCCCGGGGAGCTGTTTTTT
>TRBV7-2|14|TRBJ2-2|few|.
CASSFVPEPGELFF
TGTGCCAGCAGCTTCGTCCCCGAGCCCGGGGAGCTGTTTTTT
>TRBV4-1|16|TRBJ1-3|.|TRBD1
CASSQEGQNRGRAIYF
TGCGCCAGCAGCCAAGAGGGACAAAACAGGGGGCGTGCCATATATTTT
>TRBV14|15|TRBJ2-7|.|.
CASSRDRDTAYEQYF
TGTGCCAGCAGCCGAGACCGGGACACAGCCTACGAGCAGTACTTC
>TRBV29-1|11|TRBJ2-3|few|.
CSVGIQDTQYF
TGCAGCGTTGGTATACAAGATACGCAGTATTTT
>TRBV9|16|TRBJ2-3|once|TRBD2
CASSETSGSFTDTQYF
TGTGCCAGCAGCGAGACTAGCGGGAGTTTTACAGATACGCAGTATTTT
>TRBV29-1|11|TRBJ2-7|.|.
CSVETGAEQYF
TGCAGCGTTGAGACCGGGGCCGAGCAGTACTTC